This paragraph reports one TCR beta chain. Its antigen remains unidentified. This sample is drawn from a study of pediatric ulcerative colitis. Study findings and constraints: Total lymphocyte DNA, not sorted subsets, was the template. No controls had the two rectal clonotypes shared by ulcerative colitis patients.

Control subjects, colonoscoped for suspected IBD, had macroscopically and histologically normal endoscopy. This CDR3 is built from 16 residues. V lost 1 base and J 1 base, leaving 13 bases between the germline ends. Germline loops: CDR1 LNHNV, CDR2 YYDKDF (reference sequence). The protocol was immunoSEQ multiplex PCR, while the TCRdb copy is restricted to in-frame clones and leaves out a portion. The sample has about 60,000 clones; 87% are singletons. This TCR came from a boy between 5 and 17 years old who was a control in a study of pediatric ulcerative colitis. The sequenced material came from blood. The chain is built from TRBV15 and TRBJ1-1; D gene uncertain. The CDR3 sequence: CATSRGGKTRNTEAFF. DNA of the CDR3: TGTGCCACCAGCAGAGGAGGGAAGACTCGGAACACTGAAGCTTTCTTT.